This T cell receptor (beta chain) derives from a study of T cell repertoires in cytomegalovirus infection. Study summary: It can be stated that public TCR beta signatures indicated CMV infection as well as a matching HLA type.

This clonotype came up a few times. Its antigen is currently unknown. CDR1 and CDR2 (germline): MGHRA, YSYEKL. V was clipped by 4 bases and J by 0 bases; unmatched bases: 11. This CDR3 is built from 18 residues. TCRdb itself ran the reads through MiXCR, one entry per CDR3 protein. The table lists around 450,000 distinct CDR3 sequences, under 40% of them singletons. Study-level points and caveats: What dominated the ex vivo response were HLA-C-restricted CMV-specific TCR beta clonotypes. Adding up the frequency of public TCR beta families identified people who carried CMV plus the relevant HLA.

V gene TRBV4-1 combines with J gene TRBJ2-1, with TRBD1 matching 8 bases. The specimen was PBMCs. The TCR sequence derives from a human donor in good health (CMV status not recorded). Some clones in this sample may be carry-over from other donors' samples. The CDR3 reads CASSPDDRGLSSYNEQFF. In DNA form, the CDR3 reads TGCGCCAGCAGCCCCGACGACAGGGGCTTGAGCTCCTACAATGAGCAGTTCTTC.